Each of the 22 T cell receptor beta chains below was sequenced from the same sample in a study of beta chain features in type 1 diabetes. Study observations and caveats: The study found moderately but significantly shorter TCRB CDR3s in all four CD4+ subsets of Type 1 diabetes patients.

These receptors' antigens are unknown. Expressed TCRB transcripts were sequenced, since all the RNA that had been isolated was reverse transcribed. The assay was immunoSEQ multiplex PCR, and TCRdb's table has in-frame clones only and misses some. The sample has about 240,000 clones, approximately 15% seen once. The sample consisted of naive CD4+ T cells from blood. These receptors originate from a man aged 25 to 40 with type 1 diabetes.

The rearrangement links TRBV30 to TRBJ2-3, with D possibly matching TRBD2 (5 bases). CDR1 is GTSNPN, CDR2 SVGIG, per germline (reference sequence). This CDR3 is 14 amino acids long. The CDR3 DNA sequence: TGTGCTGGGGAGCGCTATCGAAGCACAGATACGCAGTATTTT. This gives the protein CAGERYRSTDTQYF.

The chain is built from TRBV18 and TRBJ2-7; 10 bases line up with TRBD1. The ends lost 6 bases at V and 4 bases at J; junction bases unmatched: 9. Germline CDR1 is KGHSH and CDR2 is LQKENI. This CDR3 is 15 amino acids long. CDR3 nucleotides: TGTGCCAGCTCGCCGGGACAGGGGAATGAATACGAGCAGTACTTC. It is translated as CASSPGQGNEYEQYF.

The genes are TRBV30 and TRBJ2-7; 7 nucleotides line up with TRBD2. The length of the CDR3 is 14 residues. The trim removed 3 bases at V and 4 bases at J, leaving 9 bases unmatched. CDR1 is GTSNPN and CDR2 is SVGIG in the germline V gene (reference sequence). The chain's CDR3 is CAWRSASGFYEQYF. In DNA form, the CDR3 reads TGTGCCTGGAGATCTGCTAGCGGATTTTACGAGCAGTACTTC. The variable domain in full, with the rest retrieved from reference TRBV30 and TRBJ2-7, is SQTIHQWPATLVQPVGSPLSLECTVEGTSNPNLYWYRQAAGRGLQLLFYSVGIGQISSEVPQNLSASRPQDRQFILSSKKLLLSDSGFYLCAWRSASGFYEQYFGPGTRLTVT.

The V call is TRBV6-6, the J call TRBJ2-7; possibly TRBD2 for D (6 bases). CDR3 length: 14 amino acids. CDR1 is MNHNY, CDR2 SVGAGI, per germline (reference sequence). V was shortened by 3 bases and J by 6 bases, with 15 bases between the two germline ends. CDR3 DNA sequence: TGTGCCAGCAGTTATTCCGGGAGAGGGGTCGAGCAGTACTTC. Residues: CASSYSGRGVEQYF.

The V call is TRBV7-2, the J call TRBJ2-3; D remains unclear. Germline V gives CDR1 SGHTA, CDR2 FQGNSA. The CDR3 length is 15 residues. Trimming cost V 1 base and J 0 bases, with 8 bases left between them. CDR3 coding DNA: TGTGCCAGCAGCTTAGTTAGCCAGAGCACAGATACGCAGTATTTT. This gives the protein CASSLVSQSTDTQYF. Based on the CDR3 plus reference TRBV7-2 and TRBJ2-3, the full variable domain is GAGVSQSPSNKVTEKGKDVELRCDPISGHTALYWYRQSLGQGLEFLIYFQGNSAPDKSGLPSDRFSAERTGGSVSTLTIQRTQQEDSAVYLCASSLVSQSTDTQYFGPGTRLTVL.

This clone was seen only a few times. This rearrangement joins TRBV5-4 to TRBJ2-1; 8 nucleotides match TRBD1. Germline CDR1 is SGHNT and CDR2 is YYREEE (reference sequence). The CDR3 loop spans 15 amino acids. Unmatched junction bases numbered 7, after V lost 5 bases and J lost 3 bases. The CDR3 region is CASRSDRGNYNEQFF. CDR3 DNA: TGTGCCAGCAGATCCGACAGGGGAAACTACAATGAGCAGTTCTTC.

The chain is built from TRBV25-1 and TRBJ2-7, with unresolved D. CDR1 and CDR2 from the germline V gene are MGHDK and SYGVNS. This CDR3 is 13 amino acids long. V lost 3 bases to trimming and J lost 1 base, with 7 bases between them. CDR3 coding DNA: TGTGCCAGCAGTGACCCGAGTTCCTACGAGCAGTACTTC. It codes for CASSDPSSYEQYF.

The rearrangement uses TRBV30 and TRBJ2-3, with 14 positions matching TRBD2. Germline trimming cut 3 bases from V and 6 bases from J; bases unmatched to any gene: 2. The germline V gene has CDR1 GTSNPN and CDR2 SVGIG (reference sequence). This CDR3 region has 14 residues. DNA for the CDR3: TGTGCCTGGAGGGGACTAGCGGGGGTTGATACGCAGTATTTT. This translates into CAWRGLAGVDTQYF. The full variable domain, its missing parts supplied by reference TRBV30 and TRBJ2-3, is SQTIHQWPATLVQPVGSPLSLECTVEGTSNPNLYWYRQAAGRGLQLLFYSVGIGQISSEVPQNLSASRPQDRQFILSSKKLLLSDSGFYLCAWRGLAGVDTQYFGPGTRLTVL.

This chain links TRBV18 with TRBJ2-3; no reliable D call. The V end lost 2 bases, the J end lost 0 bases, and 6 bases lay between the germline ends. Germline V gene sequence: CDR1 KGHSH, CDR2 LQKENI. The CDR3 is 14 amino acids. In nucleotides, the CDR3 is TGTGCCAGCTCACCATACAGAAGCACAGATACGCAGTATTTT. It yields the protein CASSPYRSTDTQYF.

This chain joins TRBV5-6 and TRBJ1-4; 7 nucleotides align to TRBD1. CDR1 and CDR2 (germline): SGHDT, YYEEEE. This CDR3 is 15 amino acids long. Trimming cost V 2 bases and J 3 bases; bases outside gene matches: 4. This CDR3 is CASSFRGLANEKLFF. The CDR3 DNA sequence: TGTGCCAGCAGCTTCAGGGGGTTGGCTAATGAAAAACTGTTTTTT.

This chain links TRBV5-1 with TRBJ1-5, with 8 bases aligning to TRBD1. J gave up 5 bases and V 4 bases, and 2 bases lay outside the gene matches. The length of the CDR3 is 13 residues. The germline gives CDR1 SGHRS, CDR2 YFSETQ. CDR3: CASSAGGDQPQHF. The CDR3 nucleotides read TGCGCCAGCAGCGCAGGGGGCGATCAGCCCCAGCATTTT.

This clone came up a few times. V gene TRBV6-1 combines with J gene TRBJ1-1, with a weak D call TRBD1 (6 bases). Germline lookup yields CDR1 MNHNS and CDR2 SASEGT. V lost 3 bases and J lost 3, with 11 bases in between. The CDR3 is made up of 14 amino acids. CDR3 protein: CASSEGAGYTEAFF. The CDR3 coding sequence is TGTGCCAGCAGTGAGGGGGCAGGGTACACTGAAGCTTTCTTT.

This clone appeared a few times. This chain joins TRBV25-1 and TRBJ2-5, with a possible D match to TRBD2 (5 bases). Germline V gene lookup returns CDR1 MGHDK and CDR2 SYGVNS. Trimming took 6 bases from V and 5 from J, leaving 25 bases between them. CDR3 length: 17 residues. CDR3: CASSSRVDPGFGETQYF. The CDR3 DNA follows: TGTGCCAGCAGCTCAAGGGTAGATCCGGGGTTCGGGGAGACCCAGTACTTC.

This chain joins TRBV25-1 and TRBJ2-7; 7 bases align to TRBD1. The germline gives CDR1 MGHDK, CDR2 SYGVNS. This CDR3 spans 15 amino acids. V shed 7 bases, J shed 5 bases, and the junction held 14 bases outside the gene matches. CDR3 coding DNA: TGTGCCAGCACCCCTCGACAGGGAAGGAACGACGAGCAGTACTTC. Amino acids: CASTPRQGRNDEQYF.

The sample holds a few counts of this clone. V usage is TRBV7-9 and J usage is TRBJ2-3, with 8 nucleotides matching TRBD1. Germline CDR1 is SEHNR and CDR2 is FQNEAQ (reference sequence). The trim removed 2 bases at V and 3 bases at J, leaving 7 bases unmatched. The CDR3 spans 16 residues. CDR3 coding DNA: TGTGCCAGCAGCTTATGGCAGGGGGCTGGTACAGATACGCAGTATTTT. Translated, it gives CASSLWQGAGTDTQYF.

The chain carries TRBV19 and TRBJ1-5; D is possibly TRBD1 (5 bases). Per the germline V gene, CDR1 is LNHDA and CDR2 is SQIVND (reference sequence). The length of the CDR3 is 14 residues. The V end was cut by 5 bases, the J end by 1 base, with 9 bases between. The CDR3 region has the DNA TGTGCCAGTAGTGGGGGGGGGAGCAATCAGCCCCAGCATTTT. Protein sequence: CASSGGGSNQPQHF.

This clone was counted between two and nine times. The rearrangement links TRBV6-5 to TRBJ2-3, with 11 nucleotides matching TRBD2. The germline V gene encodes CDR1 MNHEY and CDR2 SVGAGI. The CDR3 is 14 residues long. The trim removed 10 bases at V and 7 bases at J, leaving 10 bases unmatched. The CDR3 is CATTQVAGGNTQYF. The CDR3 DNA sequence: TGTGCCACCACCCAGGTAGCGGGGGGGAATACGCAGTATTTT.

This clone was picked up a small number of times. This rearrangement joins TRBV5-4 to TRBJ1-1; weak D call: TRBD1 (5 bases). The CDR3 is 13 amino acids. V was clipped by 4 bases and J by 3 bases, with 10 bases between them. Germline-derived CDR1 and CDR2 are SGHNT and YYREEE (reference sequence). The CDR3 DNA is TGTGCCAGCAGCCCAACAGGAGACACTGAAGCTTTCTTT. It codes for CASSPTGDTEAFF.

This clone was detected only a few times. The chain employs TRBV7-9 and TRBJ2-3; 9 nucleotides align to TRBD2. V trimming: 8 bases; J trimming: 6 bases; junction bases outside the gene matches: 12. The CDR3 is made up of 15 amino acids. Germline V gene lookup returns CDR1 SEHNR and CDR2 FQNEAQ (reference sequence). The CDR3 DNA reads TGTGCCAGCGGACCTAGCGGGGCCGCTGGGGATACGCAGTATTTT. Its translation is CASGPSGAAGDTQYF.

The chain uses TRBV19 and TRBJ2-7; 8 nucleotides agree with TRBD1. There are 15 residues in the CDR3. Germline V gene sequence: CDR1 LNHDA, CDR2 SQIVND (reference sequence). V trimming: 5 bases; J trimming: 2 bases; junction bases outside the gene matches: 8. The CDR3 sequence: CASSPRDRPTYEQYF. The DNA for the CDR3 is TGTGCCAGTAGTCCCCGGGACAGGCCAACCTACGAGCAGTACTTC. Filled out from reference TRBV19 and TRBJ2-7, the complete variable domain reads DGGITQSPKYLFRKEGQNVTLSCEQNLNHDAMYWYRQDPGQGLRLIYYSQIVNDFQKGDIAEGYSVSREKKESFPLTVTSAQKNPTAFYLCASSPRDRPTYEQYFGPGTRLTVT.

The chain links TRBV10-3 to TRBJ1-1, with 8 bases fitting TRBD1. This CDR3 region has 13 residues. The V gene end was trimmed by 5 bases and the J gene end by 4 bases; junction bases not matched to a gene: 3. Germline V gives CDR1 ENHRY, CDR2 SYGVKD. Here the CDR3 reads CAISTDRGTEAFF. Written as DNA, the CDR3 is TGTGCCATCAGTACCGACAGGGGCACTGAAGCTTTCTTT.

This clone has just a few counts. This sequence joins TRBV6-5 and TRBJ2-7; a weak D match, TRBD1 (6 bases). The germline V gene encodes CDR1 MNHEY and CDR2 SVGAGI. CDR3 size: 12 residues. V was clipped by 8 bases and J by 1 base, with 9 bases between them. CDR3 bases: TGTGCCAGCCCCAGGGGATCCTACGAGCAGTACTTC. Protein sequence: CASPRGSYEQYF.